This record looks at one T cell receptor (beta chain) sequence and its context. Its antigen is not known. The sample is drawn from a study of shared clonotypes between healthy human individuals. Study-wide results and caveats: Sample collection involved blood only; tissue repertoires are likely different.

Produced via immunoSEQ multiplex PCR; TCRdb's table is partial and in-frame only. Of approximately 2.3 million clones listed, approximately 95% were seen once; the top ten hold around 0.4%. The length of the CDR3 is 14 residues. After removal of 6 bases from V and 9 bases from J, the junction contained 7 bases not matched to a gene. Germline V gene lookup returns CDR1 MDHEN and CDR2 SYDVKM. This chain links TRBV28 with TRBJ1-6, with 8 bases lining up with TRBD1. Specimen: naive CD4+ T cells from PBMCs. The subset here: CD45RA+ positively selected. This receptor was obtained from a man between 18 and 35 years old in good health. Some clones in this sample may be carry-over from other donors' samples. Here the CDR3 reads CASSTGDRPSPLHF. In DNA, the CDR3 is TGTGCCAGCAGCACGGGGGACAGGCCTTCACCCCTCCACTTT.